This TCR beta chain was documented in a study of cytomegalovirus exposure and HLA in healthy donors. Broader study findings: TCR beta V segments were, for the most part, productive about 87% or about 30% of the time in an earlier analysis. Further analysis, carried out later, found HLA-associated TCR beta chains more clonally expanded than equally common other chains.

The CDR3 is 14 amino acids. V trimming: 5 bases; J trimming: 3 bases; junction bases outside the gene matches: 2. Germline lookup yields CDR1 MNHEY and CDR2 SMNVEV (reference sequence). The primer mix had 60 Vbeta and 13 Jbeta primers. Generated by immunoSEQ multiplex PCR, the TCRdb table keeps only in-frame clones and is missing some. The sample records about 180,000 clones, around 80% being singletons. With respect to this clone: The antigen is unknown.

Input material: PBMCs. The chain is built from TRBV27 and TRBJ1-4; 8 bases are shared with TRBD1. This sequence was found in a woman aged 25 to 45 in good health and CMV-seronegative. The CDR3 sequence is CASSLTGANEKLFF. The CDR3 coding sequence is TGTGCCAGCAGTCTGACAGGGGCTAATGAAAAACTGTTTTTT.